This passage covers 7 T cell receptor beta chains from one sample sequenced in a study of shared clonotypes between healthy human individuals. Method: immunoSEQ multiplex PCR; TCRdb's copy keeps in-frame clones and lacks some. The sample holds under 700,000 clones; around 95% are singletons and the top ten take 0.095% to 0.14%. CD45RO-negative CD8 cells positively selected for CCR7 made up the naive population, which excluded terminally differentiated effector memory CD45RA+ cells. Sequencing was carried out using naive CD8+ T cells sorted from blood. The receptor set was obtained from a woman aged 30 to 39 in good health.

The chain employs TRBV5-6 and TRBJ2-1; D possibly corresponds to TRBD1 (6 bases). The ends were cut back, 4 bases at V and 8 bases at J, with 19 bases in the middle. This CDR3 is 15 amino acids long. Germline loops: CDR1 SGHDT, CDR2 YYEEEE. This chain's CDR3 is CASSPGGGGLDEQFF. CDR3 bases: TGTGCCAGCAGCCCTGGGGGCGGCGGTCTTGATGAGCAGTTCTTC.

This chain connects TRBV27 to TRBJ2-5; 10 positions match TRBD2. Germline V gives CDR1 MNHEY, CDR2 SMNVEV (reference sequence). The CDR3 loop spans 15 amino acids. The ends lost 4 bases at V and 5 bases at J; junction bases unmatched: 7. The CDR3 protein is CASSSLAGAGETQYF. In DNA, the CDR3 is TGTGCCAGCAGTTCGCTAGCGGGAGCTGGGGAGACCCAGTACTTC.

This chain joins TRBV13 and TRBJ1-2; D may be TRBD1 (5 bases). With 3 bases removed from V and 0 bases from J, the gap between germline ends came to 14 bases. The CDR3 is made up of 16 amino acids. CDR1 is PRHDT, CDR2 FYEKMQ, per germline (reference sequence). The CDR3 DNA sequence: TGTGCCAGCAGCTTGATGGGGGATTTGGCTAACTATGGCTACACCTTC. Translation: CASSLMGDLANYGYTF.

The CDR3 is CASEAGRSFREQFF. The CDR3 nucleotides read TGTGCCAGTGAAGCGGGACGATCTTTCCGGGAGCAGTTCTTC. This rearrangement joins TRBV19 to TRBJ2-1, with 7 bases fitting TRBD2. V lost 8 bases to trimming and J lost 10 bases; unmatched junction nucleotides: 14. Germline CDR1 LNHDA, CDR2 SQIVND (reference sequence). CDR3 size: 14 residues.

With respect to this clone: Other DNA sequences in the sample encode the same CDR3. The V gene is TRBV6-5, the J gene TRBJ1-2; perhaps TRBD1 as D (6 bases). Looked up from germline, CDR1 is MNHEY and CDR2 is SVGAGI. The CDR3 covers 14 residues. V was clipped by 3 bases and J by 4 bases, with 12 bases between them. The CDR3 region has the DNA TGTGCCAGCAGTTATTCGGAGGGGGTCTATGGCTACACCTTC. Amino acids: CASSYSEGVYGYTF.

On this clone itself: Other DNA sequences in this sample translate to the same CDR3. V usage is TRBV19 and J usage is TRBJ2-1; 10 bases match TRBD2. The V segment lost 6 bases and the J segment 0 bases; nucleotides outside the gene matches: 2. This CDR3 is 15 amino acids long. CDR1 is LNHDA, CDR2 SQIVND, per germline (reference sequence). The CDR3 spells CASRSSGSSYNEQFF. The CDR3 DNA sequence: TGTGCCAGTAGATCTAGCGGGAGCTCCTACAATGAGCAGTTCTTC.

The V gene is TRBV7-9, the J gene TRBJ2-5; no definite D call. Gene TRBJ2-7 matches the end of the DNA better, so the J call may be wrong. The germline V gene has CDR1 SEHNR and CDR2 FQNEAQ (reference sequence). The CDR3 extends over 14 amino acids. This CDR3 reads CASSPGWGIYEQYF. Here the CDR3 DNA reads TGTGCCAGCAGCCCCGGGTGGGGTATATACGAGCAGTACTTC.